The next 18 T cell receptor beta chains were all read from a single sample in a study of response to subunit inactivated influenza vaccine. TCRdb processed the RT-PCR reads anew with MiXCR; each CDR3 protein has one entry. The sample records approximately 520,000 distinct CDR3 sequences, about 25% being singletons. Here the sequenced sample was CD4+ T cells sorted from PBMCs, taken less than 6 days after vaccination. These receptors were taken from a middle-aged man who received an inactivated influenza vaccine.

J is TRBJ2-5 and V is TRBV11-2, with D perhaps TRBD2 (6 bases). The germline V and J ends were trimmed by 6 bases and 5 bases, with 13 bases remaining between them. Germline CDR1 and CDR2: SGHAT and FQNNGV. The CDR3 sequence is 13 residues long. CDR3 sequence: CASRLSGAETQYF. DNA of the CDR3: TGTGCCAGCAGACTTAGCGGAGCGGAGACCCAGTACTTC.

This clonotype is a singleton in its sample. This chain connects TRBV6-5 to TRBJ2-3; D is ambiguous. Germline V gene data show CDR1 as MNHEY and CDR2 as SVGAGI. Trimming removed 0 bases from V and 4 bases from J, with 11 bases in between. This CDR3 has 15 residues. The CDR3 sequence is CASSYSGGRADTQYF. As DNA, the CDR3 is TGTGCCAGCAGTTACTCGGGTGGACGCGCAGATACGCAGTATTTT.

The chain joins TRBV2 to TRBJ2-1; no clear D. Trimming left V 8 bases short and J 5 bases short, with 10 bases between. Germline CDR1 SNHLY, CDR2 FYNNEI. There are 12 residues in the CDR3. The CDR3 DNA reads as TGTGCCAGCGACCAAGCGAACAATGAGCAGTTCTTC. Amino acid sequence: CASDQANNEQFF.

In its sample, this clonotype was seen a few times. The chain employs TRBV29-1 and TRBJ2-1, with TRBD2 matching over 7 bases. The junction had 8 bases not matched to a gene; V was cut back by 6 bases and J by 9 bases. This CDR3 contains 12 residues. Germline V lookup: CDR1 SQVTM, CDR2 ANQGSEA. The CDR3 DNA reads as TGCAGCGTCGGGGCGGGAGTGGGTGAGCAGTTCTTC. It translates to CSVGAGVGEQFF.

A remark on this clonotype: A read error may account for a junction end that differs from germline. This sequence joins TRBV12-3 or TRBV12-4 and TRBJ1-1; a possible D gene is TRBD1 (6 bases). The CDR3 covers 12 residues. CDR3 residues: CASTLGPGALAF. For the CDR3, the DNA is TGTGCCAGCACCCTTGGGCCAGGGGCCCTTGCTTTT.

The V call is TRBV9, the J call TRBJ2-7; TRBD2 matches 7 bases. This CDR3 region has 15 residues. Germline loops: CDR1 SGDLS, CDR2 YYNGEE. The junction had 12 bases not matched to a gene; V was cut back by 4 bases and J by 5 bases. CDR3 protein: CASSLPGEGFNEQYF. The DNA for the CDR3 is TGTGCCAGCAGCCTTCCCGGGGAGGGCTTCAACGAGCAGTACTTC.

This clonotype was observed a handful of times. The V call is TRBV11-2, the J call TRBJ2-1, with D perhaps matching TRBD1 (6 bases). The germline gives CDR1 SGHAT, CDR2 FQNNGV. The V end lost 3 bases, the J end lost 5 bases, and 11 bases lay between the germline ends. The CDR3 consists of 14 residues. The CDR3 DNA reads as TGTGCCAGCAGCTTGTCGGACAGACACAATGAGCAGTTCTTC. Translation: CASSLSDRHNEQFF.

The chain has TRBV29-1 and TRBJ2-2, with TRBD1 matching 8 bases. From germline, CDR1 is SQVTM and CDR2 ANQGSEA. After removal of 6 bases from V and 5 bases from J, the junction contained 11 bases not matched to a gene. This CDR3 comprises 15 residues. The CDR3: CSVRQGPVWTGELFF. Here the CDR3 DNA reads TGCAGCGTCCGACAGGGGCCAGTGTGGACCGGGGAGCTGTTTTTT.

CDR3 residues: CASSRTGVWSYNEQFF. DNA for the CDR3: TGTGCCAGCAGCAGAACAGGGGTCTGGTCCTACAATGAGCAGTTCTTC. The V gene is TRBV12-3 or TRBV12-4, the J gene TRBJ2-1; 7 bases align to TRBD1. Unmatched junction bases numbered 9, after V lost 6 bases and J lost 1 base. This CDR3 spans 16 amino acids.

V and J are TRBV2 and TRBJ1-2, with TRBD1 matching over 8 bases. This CDR3 region has 13 residues. With V trimmed by 1 base and J by 7 bases, 2 bases remained unmatched. Germline CDR1 and CDR2: SNHLY and FYNNEI. DNA of the CDR3: TGTGCCAGCAGTGAAGGGACAGGGACTGGCTACACCTTC. Translation gives CASSEGTGTGYTF.

The V and J genes are TRBV4-1 and TRBJ2-5; 8 nucleotides line up with TRBD1. V lost 1 base to trimming and J lost 3 bases; unmatched junction nucleotides: 4. This CDR3 spans 15 amino acids. The germline CDR1 and CDR2 sequences are MGHRA and YSYEKL. The DNA of the CDR3 is TGCGCCAGCAGCCAAGCCGGGACAGGTGAAGAGACCCAGTACTTC. Translation gives CASSQAGTGEETQYF.

This clonotype was picked up a small number of times. The J gene is TRBJ1-2, the V gene TRBV20-1; D unclear. The CDR3 length is 12 residues. Germline CDR1 is DFQATT and CDR2 is SNEGSKA (reference sequence). The V end was cut by 8 bases, the J end by 7 bases, with 17 bases between. CDR3 sequence reads: CSTYYRDIGYTF. The CDR3 DNA sequence: TGCAGTACTTACTACCGAGACATTGGCTACACCTTC.

This chain uses TRBV6-5 with TRBJ1-1; D call uncertain. Germline loops: CDR1 MNHEY, CDR2 SVGAGI. This CDR3 has 14 amino acids. With 4 bases removed from V and 1 base from J, the gap between germline ends came to 10 bases. Written as DNA, the CDR3 is TGTGCCAGCAGTTTACGAACTCGGAACACTGAAGCTTTCTTT. As protein: CASSLRTRNTEAFF.

The genes are TRBV7-9 and TRBJ2-7; D may be TRBD1 or TRBD2 (5 bases each). V was cut by 1 base and J by 6 bases, with 13 bases left in between. The CDR3 spans 14 residues. The germline gives CDR1 SEHNR, CDR2 FQNEAQ (reference sequence). The CDR3 sequence is CASSLGDGSREQYF. CDR3 nucleotide sequence: TGTGCCAGCAGCTTAGGGGACGGGTCTCGCGAGCAGTACTTC.

This chain links TRBV4-2 with TRBJ2-5; a possible D gene is TRBD2 (6 bases). V dropped 0 bases and J dropped 5 bases, with 13 bases sitting between them. There are 15 residues in the CDR3. Germline V lookup: CDR1 LGHNA, CDR2 YNFKEQ. The DNA for the CDR3 is TGTGCCAGCAGCCAAGATCGGGCGGCGGGGGAGACCCAGTACTTC. Protein product: CASSQDRAAGETQYF.

Only a few counts were recorded for this clonotype. This chain joins TRBV20-1 and TRBJ1-1; D remains unclear. V dropped 4 bases and J dropped 4 bases, with 16 bases sitting between them. This CDR3 comprises 14 residues. Germline lookup yields CDR1 DFQATT and CDR2 SNEGSKA (reference sequence). CDR3 nucleotide sequence: TGCAGTGCTACCCCGGGCACTACGAGCACTGAAGCTTTCTTT. This encodes CSATPGTTSTEAFF.

The chain has TRBV20-1 and TRBJ2-3, with 13 bases identical to TRBD2. There are 13 residues in the CDR3. Germline V lookup: CDR1 DFQATT, CDR2 SNEGSKA (reference sequence). The V gene end was trimmed by 6 bases and the J gene end by 7 bases; junction bases not matched to a gene: 4. CDR3 DNA sequence: TGCAGTGCCGGGACTAGCGGGATATATACGCAGTATTTT. It specifies CSAGTSGIYTQYF.

This clonotype occurred many times. This chain links TRBV7-2 with TRBJ2-2; TRBD1 agrees at 8 bases. The V gene's germline CDR1 is SGHTA and CDR2 FQGNSA. The CDR3 loop spans 15 amino acids. V shed 5 bases, J shed 3 bases, and the junction held 5 bases outside the gene matches. The CDR3 region is CASSTRQGYTGELFF. The CDR3 DNA follows: TGTGCCAGCAGCACTCGACAGGGGTACACCGGGGAGCTGTTTTTT.